Shown below are 18 T cell receptor beta chains from a single sample sequenced in a study of cytomegalovirus exposure and HLA in healthy donors. It was with 60 Vbeta and 13 Jbeta primers that the PCR ran. Using immunoSEQ multiplex PCR, the repertoire was profiled, and TCRdb retains in-frame clones only, with some absent. The sample carries approximately 140,000 clones, approximately 85% recorded once. The sequenced sample consisted of PBMCs. These receptors all stem from a man aged 45-65 years in good health and CMV-seropositive.

This rearrangement joins TRBV7-6 to TRBJ1-4; 8 positions agree with TRBD1. The CDR3 is 18 residues long. V lost 5 bases and J lost 0; bases outside the gene matches: 11. The V gene's germline CDR1 is SGHVS and CDR2 FNYEAQ. CDR3 nucleotide sequence: TGTGCCAGCAGCCCCAGAGTCCAGGGGGCTGCAACTAATGAAAAACTGTTTTTT. It specifies CASSPRVQGAATNEKLFF.

The chain recombines TRBV6-5 with TRBJ2-2; 11 nucleotides agree with TRBD1. The CDR3 has 15 residues. J lost 5 bases, V lost 6 bases, and 5 bases had no gene match. The germline gives CDR1 MNHEY, CDR2 SVGAGI. CDR3 sequence reads: CASSTGTGGTGELFF. CDR3 DNA sequence: TGTGCCAGCAGCACCGGGACAGGGGGAACCGGGGAGCTGTTTTTT.

This clone was observed a single time. This rearrangement joins TRBV4-1 to TRBJ2-1, with 7 bases aligning to TRBD2. The CDR3 contains 14 residues. CDR1 is MGHRA and CDR2 is YSYEKL in the germline V gene. Germline trimming cut 2 bases from V and 4 bases from J; bases unmatched to any gene: 2. The CDR3 spells CASSQLAGYNEQFF. The CDR3 DNA is TGCGCCAGCAGCCAATTAGCGGGTTACAATGAGCAGTTCTTC.

On this clone itself: The junction does not match germline at one end; this may be a read error. The chain has TRBV7-7 and TRBJ2-1; D is undetermined. Per the germline V gene, CDR1 is SSHAT and CDR2 is FNYEAQ (reference sequence). CDR3 length: 16 amino acids. CDR3 sequence reads: CASSTKRLASYNEQFF. The CDR3 DNA sequence: TGTGCTAGCAGCACCAAAAGACTGGCCTCCTACAATGAGCAGTTCTTC.

V is TRBV20-1 and J is TRBJ2-1; a weak D match, TRBD2 (6 bases). The CDR3 length is 11 residues. Trimming pared 5 bases from V and 9 bases from J, leaving 11 bases between. Germline V gene sequence: CDR1 DFQATT, CDR2 SNEGSKA (reference sequence). CDR3 sequence (DNA): TGCAGTGCTGTCGGGGAGGCTGAGCAGTTCTTC. Translating it yields CSAVGEAEQFF.

CDR3 in amino acids: CAISGLAGSSYNEQFF. CDR3 coding DNA: TGTGCCATCAGCGGGCTAGCGGGAAGCTCCTACAATGAGCAGTTCTTC. The V and J genes are TRBV10-3 and TRBJ2-1, with 9 bases matching TRBD2. Germline V gene lookup returns CDR1 ENHRY and CDR2 SYGVKD. V shed 6 bases and J 0 bases; nucleotides not matched to a gene: 6. The CDR3 is made up of 16 amino acids.

The chain links TRBV18 to TRBJ2-1; D may be TRBD2 (6 bases). This CDR3 is built from 14 residues. Germline CDR1 is KGHSH and CDR2 is LQKENI. Trimming stripped 5 bases from V and 8 bases from J, with 16 bases between. The CDR3 region has the DNA TGTGCCAGCTCATCCCGGAGGGGCGGAGATGAGCAGTTCTTC. It is translated as CASSSRRGGDEQFF.

Concerning this clone: At one boundary the junction diverges from the germline segment, which might be a read error. The gene calls are TRBV7-9 and TRBJ2-5; the D is unclear. The germline gives CDR1 SEHNR, CDR2 FQNEAQ (reference sequence). CDR3 length: 15 residues. In nucleotides, the CDR3 is TGTTCCAGCAGCTTGGCCCCATCGTACCAAGAGACCCAGTACTTC. It translates to CSSSLAPSYQETQYF.

The V gene is TRBV27, the J gene TRBJ2-1; TRBD2 aligns across 7 bases. The CDR3 is 16 amino acids. The germline gives CDR1 MNHEY, CDR2 SMNVEV (reference sequence). Losses at the gene ends were 6 bases for V and 3 bases for J; bases not matched to a gene: 11. DNA for the CDR3: TGTGCCAGCAGCCCCCCGGTTAGCGGGTACTACAATGAGCAGTTCTTC. This codes for CASSPPVSGYYNEQFF.

The CDR3 region is CASRGAGGDYGYTF. CDR3 DNA: TGTGCCAGCAGAGGGGCAGGGGGTGACTATGGCTACACCTTC. The rearrangement joins TRBV6-5 to TRBJ1-2; 7 bases agree with TRBD1. This CDR3 spans 14 amino acids. The J segment lost 3 bases and the V segment lost 6 bases, leaving 7 bases of the junction unmatched. Looked up from germline, CDR1 is MNHEY and CDR2 is SVGAGI.

This chain joins TRBV2 and TRBJ2-1, with D perhaps TRBD2 (6 bases). Germline V gene lookup returns CDR1 SNHLY and CDR2 FYNNEI. V gave up 4 bases and J gave up 7 bases, with 14 bases separating them. The CDR3 length is 14 residues. As DNA, the CDR3 is TGTGCCAGCAGTGTGCACACAGGACTAAATGAGCAGTTCTTC. This encodes CASSVHTGLNEQFF.

The genes are TRBV29-1 and TRBJ2-1; 10 nucleotides match TRBD1. V shed 6 bases and J 10 bases; nucleotides not matched to a gene: 12. The CDR3 extends over 14 amino acids. Per germline, CDR1 SQVTM and CDR2 ANQGSEA. The CDR3: CSVSSGQGWREQFF. Written as DNA, the CDR3 is TGCAGCGTGTCCTCGGGACAGGGGTGGAGGGAGCAGTTCTTC.

This chain connects TRBV6-6 to TRBJ2-2; 9 bases are shared with TRBD1. Germline V gene data show CDR1 as MNHNY and CDR2 as SVGAGI (reference sequence). V was pared by 5 bases and J by 5 bases, with 6 bases of the junction left unmatched. The length of the CDR3 is 15 residues. The CDR3 DNA is TGTGCCAGCAGTACCGGGACAGGGTTGACCGGGGAGCTGTTTTTT. The encoded protein is CASSTGTGLTGELFF.

There are a few counts of this clone. The gene calls are TRBV10-1 and TRBJ2-1; 8 positions match TRBD2. This CDR3 has 15 residues. V trimming: 4 bases; J trimming: 4 bases; junction bases outside the gene matches: 6. Germline V gene sequence: CDR1 WNHNN, CDR2 SYGVQD (reference sequence). The CDR3 here is CASSAASGFYNEQFF. The CDR3 nucleotides are TGCGCCAGCAGTGCGGCTAGCGGGTTTTACAATGAGCAGTTCTTC.

This clone was recorded a few times. Other nucleotide sequences in the sample specify the same CDR3. The chain combines TRBV30 with TRBJ2-5, with D possibly being TRBD2 (6 bases). Germline CDR1 GTSNPN, CDR2 SVGIG (reference sequence). V was pared by 3 bases and J by 5 bases, with 10 bases between. There are 12 residues in the CDR3. CDR3 sequence (DNA): TGTGCCTGGAGCCTTGGGGGGGAGACCCAGTACTTC. The encoded protein is CAWSLGGETQYF.

This clone was counted only a few times. The chain has TRBV9 and TRBJ2-5; TRBD1 matches at 10 bases. The germline gives CDR1 SGDLS, CDR2 YYNGEE. The CDR3 is 14 residues long. J gave up 5 bases and V 6 bases, and 7 bases lay outside the gene matches. Written as DNA, the CDR3 is TGTGCCAGCAAGGGACAGGGGAAGGGGGAGACCCAGTACTTC. Its protein is CASKGQGKGETQYF.

The chain recombines TRBV9 with TRBJ2-1; TRBD2 matches 11 bases. V gave up 4 bases and J gave up 7 bases; unmatched junction bases: 4. Per the germline V gene, CDR1 is SGDLS and CDR2 is YYNGEE. The CDR3 loop spans 14 amino acids. This CDR3 reads CASSPGLAVNEQFF. The CDR3 DNA sequence: TGTGCCAGCAGCCCGGGACTAGCGGTGAATGAGCAGTTCTTC.

CDR3 bases: TGTGCCAGCAGTGGAACCGGGACAGGGGAGGACGAGCAGTACTTC. Protein product: CASSGTGTGEDEQYF. The V call is TRBV27, the J call TRBJ2-7; 10 bases map to TRBD1. J was trimmed by 5 bases and V by 5 bases; bases with no gene match: 9. The length of the CDR3 is 15 residues. Germline loops: CDR1 MNHEY, CDR2 SMNVEV (reference sequence).